What follows are 13 T cell receptor beta chains derived from one specimen sequenced in a study of T cell changes during pregnancy in multiple sclerosis. The assay was immunoSEQ multiplex PCR, and TCRdb's table has in-frame clones only and misses some. This sample has about 49,000 clones, with roughly 92% found just once. Source: peripheral blood, taken after pregnancy. These receptors originate from a female donor with multiple sclerosis, enrolled in a pregnancy study.

The CDR3 region is CASRRLRSGGDTQYF. Written as DNA, the CDR3 is TGCGCCAGCAGACGTCTGAGGTCAGGGGGAGATACGCAGTATTTT. The chain has TRBV5-1 and TRBJ2-3; TRBD1 aligns across 7 bases. Trimming took 5 bases from V and 5 from J; bases not matched to a gene: 11. This CDR3 is 15 amino acids long. Germline V gives CDR1 SGHRS, CDR2 YFSETQ.

This sequence joins TRBV5-4 and TRBJ1-2; D may be TRBD1 (5 bases). Trimming removed 0 bases from V and 5 bases from J, with 8 bases in between. Germline-derived CDR1 and CDR2 are SGHNT and YYREEE (reference sequence). The CDR3 has 13 residues. The CDR3 region is CASSLAGGYGYTF. Here the CDR3 DNA reads TGTGCCAGCAGCTTGGCGGGGGGGTATGGCTACACCTTC.

The rearrangement links TRBV27 to TRBJ2-5; D is ambiguous. V lost 5 bases and J lost 2, with 9 bases in between. The CDR3 contains 13 residues. The germline V gene has CDR1 MNHEY and CDR2 SMNVEV (reference sequence). In nucleotides, the CDR3 is TGTGCCAGCAGTGATCCAGAACAAGAGACCCAGTACTTC. Protein product: CASSDPEQETQYF.

The rearrangement uses TRBV12-5 and TRBJ2-1, with 12 bases matching TRBD2. V was clipped by 2 bases and J by 6 bases; unmatched bases: 5. In germline, CDR1 is LGHNT, CDR2 FRNRAP. This CDR3 comprises 16 residues. CDR3 sequence: CASGLPLAGGSNEQFF. The CDR3 DNA follows: TGTGCTAGTGGTTTGCCCCTAGCGGGGGGGTCCAATGAGCAGTTCTTC. The full variable domain, completed using reference TRBV12-5 and TRBJ2-1, is DARVTQTPRHKVTEMGQEVTMRCQPILGHNTVFWYRQTMMQGLELLAYFRNRAPLDDSGMPKDRFSAEMPDATLATLKIQPSEPRDSAVYFCASGLPLAGGSNEQFFGPGTRLTVL.

The gene calls are TRBV15 and TRBJ1-6; 8 bases line up with TRBD1. V dropped 6 bases and J dropped 8; count of bases not matched to a gene: 3. CDR1 is LNHNV and CDR2 is YYDKDF in the germline V gene (reference sequence). This CDR3 is built from 13 residues. CDR3 sequence reads: CATRGQGYSPLHF. The CDR3 region has the DNA TGTGCCACCAGAGGACAGGGTTATTCACCCCTCCACTTT.

The V gene is TRBV6-1, the J gene TRBJ2-2; D is unresolved. The CDR3 is 14 residues long. The germline gives CDR1 MNHNS, CDR2 SASEGT. The V end was cut by 1 base, the J end by 8 bases, with 11 bases between. The CDR3 protein is CASSEEPVLGELFF. The CDR3 nucleotides read TGTGCCAGCAGTGAAGAACCGGTCTTGGGGGAGCTGTTTTTT.

This clone has a handful of counts. The chain uses TRBV6-4 and TRBJ2-3; D perhaps matches TRBD2 (7 bases). Trimming shortened V by 0 bases and J by 5 bases, and 15 bases separated the two germline ends. The CDR3 is 16 residues long. Per germline, CDR1 MRHNA and CDR2 SNTAGT. This CDR3 reads CASSDSSGGARDTQYF. The CDR3 DNA reads TGTGCCAGCAGTGACTCGAGTGGGGGGGCCAGAGATACGCAGTATTTT.

Only one count was recorded for this clone. The genes are TRBV5-6 and TRBJ1-4; 8 bases map to TRBD1. Trimming cost V 0 bases and J 0 bases; bases outside gene matches: 4. The CDR3 has 17 residues. Germline CDR1 reads SGHDT; CDR2 reads YYEEEE. The CDR3, as DNA: TGTGCCAGCAGCTTGGTTGGACAGGGACCAACTAATGAAAAACTGTTTTTT. As protein: CASSLVGQGPTNEKLFF.

For the CDR3, the DNA is TGTGCCAGCCTCGCGGGGGGTACCTACGAGCAGTACTTC. Translated, it gives CASLAGGTYEQYF. This rearrangement joins TRBV2 to TRBJ2-7; 8 bases are shared with TRBD2. The J segment lost 2 bases and the V segment lost 8 bases, leaving 5 bases of the junction unmatched. The CDR3 spans 13 residues. In germline, CDR1 is SNHLY, CDR2 FYNNEI.

The chain has TRBV11-1 and TRBJ1-1; tentatively, D is TRBD1 (5 bases). Trimming took 1 base from V and 1 from J, leaving 13 bases between them. The germline CDR1 and CDR2 sequences are SGHAT and FQDESV (reference sequence). There are 16 residues in the CDR3. CDR3 region: CASSLEFRVPNTEAFF. DNA of the CDR3: TGTGCCAGCAGCTTAGAATTCAGGGTCCCGAACACTGAAGCTTTCTTT.

The gene calls are TRBV14 and TRBJ1-1; a possible D gene is TRBD1 (5 bases). V was trimmed by 10 bases and J by 4 bases, leaving 16 bases between them. Germline lookup yields CDR1 SGHDN and CDR2 FVKESK. The CDR3 is 13 amino acids. CDR3 region: CATQGWVGTEAFF. CDR3 bases: TGTGCCACCCAGGGTTGGGTCGGCACTGAAGCTTTCTTT.

This sequence joins TRBV15 and TRBJ1-4; the D is unclear. The CDR3 spans 15 residues. The V gene lost 0 bases and the J gene lost 3 bases, with 8 bases spanning the gap. Looked up from germline, CDR1 is LNHNV and CDR2 is YYDKDF (reference sequence). This chain's CDR3 is CATSREGRANEKLFF. The CDR3 nucleotides are TGTGCCACCAGCAGAGAGGGGAGAGCTAATGAAAAACTGTTTTTT.

This chain uses TRBV7-3 with TRBJ1-2, with 8 nucleotides matching TRBD1. The V gene end was trimmed by 2 bases and the J gene end by 3 bases; junction bases not matched to a gene: 5. The CDR3 sequence is 15 residues long. Looked up from germline, CDR1 is SGHTA and CDR2 is FQGTGA. CDR3 region: CASSLAGQADYGYTF. As DNA, the CDR3 is TGTGCCAGCAGCTTAGCGGGACAGGCAGACTATGGCTACACCTTC.